This paragraph covers one T cell receptor (beta chain) sequence. The antigen it recognizes is unknown. No clone much larger than this one lies a single base away; base qualities are absent. V is cut back by 1 base and J by 6 bases, with 6 bases in the junction unmatched. CDR1 and CDR2 (LGHNA, YSLEER) derive from the germline V gene. The CDR3 covers 16 residues, taking in both the cysteine and the phenylalanine. The entry retains the CDR3 DNA only, 48 bases that are in frame from base 1. These data originate in a study of blood T cell repertoires in COVID-19 (dated by TCRdb to the early 2020s). Looking at the study overall: The collaborator samples originated in the United States, Italy and Spain and spanned the acute and convalescent phases of COVID-19. A de-identified subject ID, COVID-19 status, age in years and sex were almost always included in the sample metadata. HLA class I and class II types, where available, came from metadata supplied by the sample provider rather than from assay-based typing. The material from the prospective study consisted of cDNA or gDNA derived from T cells, B-cell-depleted T cells, or PBMCs. A freely available public database, intended as a resource for researchers studying the immune response to SARS-CoV-2, is where the repertoires were released. Deeply sampled blood TCRbeta repertoires from subjects exposed to, actively infected with, or recovered from COVID-19 were included in the dataset. Samples were obtained from the ongoing ImmuneRACE study (first 160 participants) and from over 1,000 subjects provided by 6 global collaborators.

TCRbeta CDR3 regions were amplified from genomic DNA using the immunoSEQ Assay, a bias-controlled multiplex PCR. Regarding the original processing steps: Within the assay, amplification of reference gene primers was used to estimate how many nucleated cells each sample contained. To quantify the absolute abundance of each unique TCRbeta CDR3 rearrangement, sequence reads were collapsed and filtered. For each sample, productive Simpson clonality was calculated by taking the square root of Simpson's diversity index across productive rearrangements. This immuneACCESS table, as held by TCRdb, lists in-frame sequences with V and J called but not all clones. Of the missing ones, under half trace to an unresolved V gene in checked studies; the others have no known cause. That table is the source of V, J and clone size, and D and trimming were worked out from the DNA. The sample table lists roughly 150,000 clones, approximately 80% of them with a count of one. The leading ten clones occupy 7.2% of the sample.

What the research found in general, with its limitations: How much clinical and demographic metadata was included differed by source and by participant, and the metadata was provided uncurated.

Each collaborating institution followed its own protocols to collect whole blood in K2EDTA tubes. For TCRbeta analysis, collaborators shipped samples as frozen whole blood, isolated PBMCs, or DNA extracted from either of those sample types. Here the chain combines TRBV4-3 and TRBJ2-4; TRBD2 lines up with 10 middle nucleotides. This receptor was identified in a woman between 50 and 59 years old in a cohort sampled during active or convalescent COVID-19. The material sequenced was peripheral blood. The DNA sequence follows: TGCGCCAGCAGCCAAGTTGGACTAGCGGAGGCAAACATTCAGTACTTC. Translated, it reads CASSQVGLAEANIQYF.